The entry below gives a single T cell receptor (beta chain) sequence along with its context. The CDR3 runs to 17 residues. After removal of 0 bases from V and 6 bases from J, the junction contained 9 bases not matched to a gene. Germline CDR1 and CDR2: LGHNA and YNFKEQ. It was with 60 Vbeta and 13 Jbeta primers that the PCR ran. Here immunoSEQ multiplex PCR was the method, and the copy in TCRdb shows in-frame clones only, minus some. The sample lists 130,000 to 150,000 clones, 60% to 80% occurring once. The data were obtained in a study of cytomegalovirus exposure and HLA in healthy donors. Sequences were obtained from PBMCs. The receptor's source is a woman aged 45 to 65 in good health and CMV-seronegative. This chain links TRBV4-2 with TRBJ2-1, with 9 bases aligning to TRBD2. The CDR3 loop reads CASSQDQPRGGVNEQFF. As DNA, the CDR3 is TGTGCCAGCAGCCAAGATCAGCCGCGGGGGGGCGTCAATGAGCAGTTCTTC.